Shown below are 9 T cell receptor beta chains from a single sample sequenced in a study of shared T cell receptors in the human thymus. This table comes from immunoSEQ multiplex PCR, and its TCRdb copy is limited to in-frame clones, with some not included. This table has hundreds of thousands of clones, about 80% appearing once. These data were likewise used in another study, on human thymus T cells.

Sequencing was performed on thymocytes. These receptor sequences come from a boy less than two years old with a congenital heart defect.

The genes are TRBV28 and TRBJ1-5, with 8 bases lining up with TRBD1. Trimming cost V 3 bases and J 2 bases; bases outside gene matches: 12. CDR3 length: 18 amino acids. The germline V gene encodes CDR1 MDHEN and CDR2 SYDVKM. The CDR3 here is CASSFGQGARGGNQPQHF. Written as DNA, the CDR3 is TGTGCCAGCAGTTTTGGGCAGGGGGCTCGGGGAGGCAATCAGCCCCAGCATTTT.

The chain has TRBV7-3 and TRBJ2-1; a weak D match, TRBD1 (6 bases). Germline V gene data show CDR1 as SGHTA and CDR2 as FQGTGA. V gave up 5 bases and J gave up 5 bases, with 16 bases separating them. CDR3 length: 15 amino acids. CDR3 residues: CASSPTGHVDNEQFF. In DNA form, the CDR3 reads TGTGCCAGCAGCCCCACGGGACACGTAGACAATGAGCAGTTCTTC. Variable domain in full (rest from reference TRBV7-3 and TRBJ2-1): GAGVSQTPSNKVTEKGKYVELRCDPISGHTALYWYRQSLGQGPEFLIYFQGTGAADDSGLPNDRFFAVRPEGSVSTLKIQRTERGDSAVYLCASSPTGHVDNEQFFGPGTRLTVL.

This rearrangement joins TRBV11-2 to TRBJ2-3; the match to TRBD2 covers 8 bases. Germline assignment: CDR1 SGHAT and CDR2 FQNNGV. CDR3 length equals 16 residues. V trimming: 8 bases; J trimming: 2 bases; junction bases outside the gene matches: 12. The CDR3 loop reads CASAAGAPFNTDTQYF. The CDR3 DNA sequence: TGTGCCAGCGCAGCGGGAGCCCCTTTTAACACAGATACGCAGTATTTT.

This chain links TRBV29-1 with TRBJ1-2; tentative D call: TRBD1 (5 bases). Germline V CDR1 and CDR2: SQVTM, ANQGSEA. Trimming cost V 3 bases and J 8 bases, with 31 bases left between them. The CDR3 length is 18 residues. The chain's CDR3 is CSVEGPRKRGLQTRGYTF. CDR3 DNA: TGCAGCGTTGAGGGCCCTCGGAAACGGGGGTTGCAGACTAGGGGCTACACCTTC.

The chain has TRBV5-4 and TRBJ1-5; 8 bases line up with TRBD1. J was trimmed by 2 bases and V by 4 bases; bases with no gene match: 8. Germline V lookup: CDR1 SGHNT, CDR2 YYREEE (reference sequence). The CDR3 extends over 16 amino acids. The CDR3 nucleotides read TGTGCCAGCAGCCCATCAGACAGGGGTCGCAATCAGCCCCAGCATTTT. Protein product: CASSPSDRGRNQPQHF.

The V call is TRBV11-2, the J call TRBJ2-1, with a weak D call TRBD2 (6 bases). Trimming stripped 4 bases from V and 6 bases from J, with 13 bases between. The CDR3 consists of 14 residues. Germline CDR1 is SGHAT and CDR2 is FQNNGV. The CDR3 DNA is TGTGCCAGCAGCTCGCGGGGACGGTTCAATGAGCAGTTCTTC. Protein sequence: CASSSRGRFNEQFF.

This chain links TRBV4-3 with TRBJ2-7; TRBD1 matches at 8 bases. Trimming removed 0 bases from V and 2 bases from J; junction bases left unmatched: 6. Germline V gene sequence: CDR1 LGHNA, CDR2 YSLEER. This CDR3 spans 16 amino acids. CDR3 amino acids: CASSQEFPRGPYEQYF. The CDR3 region has the DNA TGCGCCAGCAGCCAAGAATTCCCCAGGGGGCCCTACGAGCAGTACTTC.

This clone was detected only once. This sequence joins TRBV27 and TRBJ2-2, with 9 bases aligning to TRBD2. CDR3 length: 19 amino acids. The V segment lost 3 bases and the J segment 5 bases; nucleotides outside the gene matches: 16. The V gene's germline CDR1 is MNHEY and CDR2 SMNVEV (reference sequence). The CDR3 coding sequence is TGTGCCAGCAGTTTCCGAAGGATAGCGGGAGAGCAGGGGACCGGGGAGCTGTTTTTT. Amino acid sequence: CASSFRRIAGEQGTGELFF.

J is TRBJ2-7 and V is TRBV4-1; D is perhaps TRBD2 (6 bases). V dropped 3 bases and J dropped 2 bases, with 20 bases sitting between them. Germline V gene sequence: CDR1 MGHRA, CDR2 YSYEKL. The CDR3 has 17 residues. The CDR3 coding sequence is TGCGCCAGCAGCCAGATTACTAGCCCCGAGAGCCCCTACGAGCAGTACTTC. Amino acid sequence: CASSQITSPESPYEQYF.